A single sample gave rise to the 4 T cell receptor beta chains below, sequenced in a study of blood T cell repertoires in COVID-19. The table came from immunoSEQ multiplex PCR; TCRdb's copy has only in-frame clones and leaves some out. Altogether about 75,000 clones are present, roughly 90% being singletons, with the ten largest covering just over 2.5%. The sequenced sample was peripheral blood. These TCRs come from a human donor in a cohort sampled during active COVID-19.

The CDR3 region is CAFDRGGGYTF. As DNA, the CDR3 is TGTGCCTTTGACAGGGGCGGTGGCTACACCTTC. This chain joins TRBV30 and TRBJ1-2; 8 nucleotides line up with TRBD1. V lost 7 bases, J lost 7 bases, and 5 bases stayed unmatched. CDR1 is GTSNPN, CDR2 SVGIG, per germline (reference sequence). The CDR3 is 11 residues long.

This chain uses TRBV12-5 with TRBJ1-1; D is ambiguous. Germline CDR1 reads LGHNT; CDR2 reads FRNRAP. With 5 bases removed from V and 1 base from J, the gap between germline ends came to 14 bases. The CDR3 contains 15 residues. In DNA form, the CDR3 reads TGTGCTAGTGGTGCTCATAGAAGAGGGAACACTGAAGCTTTCTTT. This translates into CASGAHRRGNTEAFF.

The V call is TRBV27, the J call TRBJ2-4, with TRBD2 identical over 8 bases. V shed 6 bases, J shed 5 bases, and the junction held 3 bases outside the gene matches. This CDR3 spans 13 amino acids. The germline V gene encodes CDR1 MNHEY and CDR2 SMNVEV (reference sequence). CDR3 amino acids: CASRTSGQNIQYF. In DNA form, the CDR3 reads TGTGCCAGCAGAACTAGCGGCCAAAACATTCAGTACTTC.

The gene calls are TRBV2 and TRBJ1-6, with a weak D call TRBD1 (5 bases). This CDR3 has 14 residues. V was clipped by 3 bases and J by 7 bases, with 10 bases between them. Looked up from germline, CDR1 is SNHLY and CDR2 is FYNNEI. This CDR3 is CASSETTANSPLHF. The CDR3 DNA is TGTGCCAGCAGTGAGACGACAGCAAATTCACCCCTCCACTTT. The full variable domain, completed using reference TRBV2 and TRBJ1-6, is EPEVTQTPSHQVTQMGQEVILRCVPISNHLYFYWYRQILGQKVEFLVSFYNNEISEKSEIFDDQFSVERPDGSNFTLKIRSTKLEDSAMYFCASSETTANSPLHFGNGTRLTVT.